This TCR beta chain was documented in a study of Tregs in tolerant kidney transplant recipients. Study at large: CD4+CD25+CD127- cells came from roughly 3-day belatacept mixed lymphocyte reactions, some with roughly five-day graft donor restimulation. Antibodies separated recipient from donor cells. Study findings and constraints: Validation in larger populations is needed because few patients were studied.

About this clone: Its antigen is currently unknown.

CDR3 length: 16 residues. Trimming cost V 5 bases and J 1 base; bases outside gene matches: 6. CDR1 is SGHTA and CDR2 is FQGNSA in the germline V gene. The protocol was immunoSEQ multiplex PCR, while the TCRdb copy is restricted to in-frame clones and leaves out a portion. In the table there are about 44,000 clones, roughly 96% of which are singletons. The clonotype comes from a human donor in good health. The rearrangement links TRBV7-2 to TRBJ2-2, with 8 bases lining up with TRBD1. Sequenced sample: Tregs from blood cultured with allogeneic cells. The CDR3, as DNA: TGTGCCAGCAGCGGGGGACAGGTTTGGAACACCGGGGAGCTGTTTTTT. It encodes CASSGGQVWNTGELFF.